This TCR beta chain was captured by sequencing in a study of T cell repertoires in cytomegalovirus infection. About the research overall: Both a matching HLA type and CMV infection were indicated by public TCR beta signatures.

In germline, CDR1 is SGHAT, CDR2 FQNNGV. This CDR3 is 15 amino acids long. V gave up 5 bases and J gave up 2 bases, with 13 bases separating them. Study results and caveats: The response measured ex vivo was dominated by TCR beta clonotypes (HLA-C-restricted and CMV-specific).

TCRdb re-derived calls from the reads in MiXCR, one entry per CDR3 protein. The sample yields around 200,000 distinct CDR3 sequences, 30% to 45% seen once. Regarding this clonotype: Its specificity is not known.

This receptor was obtained from a human donor in good health (CMV status not recorded). Some clones in this sample may be carry-over from other donors' samples. The genes are TRBV11-2 and TRBJ1-3; weak D call: TRBD1 (6 bases). Sample: CD8+ T cells from cultured PBMCs, taken from culture after CMV antigen stimulation. This CDR3 reads CASSPGAHPGNTIYF. In DNA form, the CDR3 reads TGTGCCAGCAGCCCGGGGGCACACCCTGGAAACACCATATATTTT.